The clone carrying this T cell receptor (beta chain) was found many times. In germline, CDR1 is LGHNA, CDR2 YNFKEQ. Unmatched junction bases numbered 5, after V lost 2 bases and J lost 10 bases. The CDR3 is made up of 14 amino acids. This sample is drawn from a study of glioma-infiltrating T cells. Amplification of TCR alpha and beta CDR3 regions from RNA used iRepertoire nested multiplex PCR. TCRdb reprocessed the multiplex PCR reads with MiXCR, giving one entry per CDR3 protein. The data hold 40,000 or so distinct CDR3 sequences, with approximately 20% observed a single time. The clonotype comes from a human donor with low-grade glioma or glioblastoma, undergoing nonglioma brain surgery, or in good health (not recorded which). The material sequenced was glioma tissue, nonneoplastic brain tissue, or PBMCs (not recorded which). This chain uses TRBV4-2 with TRBJ1-6; 7 bases are a match to TRBD1. CDR3 coding DNA: TGTGCCAGCAGCCAACCGACAGGGACCTCACCCCTCCACTTT. It encodes CASSQPTGTSPLHF.